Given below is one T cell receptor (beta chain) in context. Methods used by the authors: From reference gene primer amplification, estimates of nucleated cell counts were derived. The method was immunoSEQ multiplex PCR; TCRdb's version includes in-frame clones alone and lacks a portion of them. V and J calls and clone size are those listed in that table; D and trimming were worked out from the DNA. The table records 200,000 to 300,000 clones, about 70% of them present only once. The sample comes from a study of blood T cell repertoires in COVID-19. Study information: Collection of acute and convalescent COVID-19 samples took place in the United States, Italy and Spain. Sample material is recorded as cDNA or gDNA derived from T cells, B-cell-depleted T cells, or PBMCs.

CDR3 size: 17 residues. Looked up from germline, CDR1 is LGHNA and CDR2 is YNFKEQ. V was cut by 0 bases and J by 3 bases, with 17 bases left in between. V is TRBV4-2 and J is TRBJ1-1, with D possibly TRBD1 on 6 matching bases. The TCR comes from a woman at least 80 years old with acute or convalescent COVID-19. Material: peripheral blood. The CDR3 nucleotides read TGTGCCAGCAGCCAAGATCGGACAGCCTTTCAGTACACTGAAGCTTTCTTT. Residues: CASSQDRTAFQYTEAFF.